These 24 T cell receptor beta chains were all obtained from the same sample, sequenced in a study of post-analysis software for immune sequencing data. Regarding the study as a whole: Several TRBV segments, TRBV5-6, TRBV5-1 and TRBV20-1 among them, were found more frequent in patients than controls.

No antigen is known for these receptors. TCR beta libraries were prepared from cDNA with unique molecular identifiers. Each CDR3 protein gets one entry after TCRdb re-called the PCR reads with MiXCR. The data contain about 820,000 distinct CDR3 sequences, about 53% of them seen just once; the ten biggest clones take up about 4.5%. The sequenced sample consisted of blood. The receptor set was obtained from a girl aged 10 to 17 with multiple sclerosis.

In this sample, this clonotype turned up a few times. The gene calls are TRBV20-1 and TRBJ2-4; D may correspond to TRBD1 or TRBD2 (5 bases each). The V end lost 5 bases, the J end lost 1 base, and 15 bases lay between the germline ends. Germline CDR1 DFQATT, CDR2 SNEGSKA (reference sequence). This CDR3 has 15 amino acids. In DNA form, the CDR3 reads TGCAGTGCTCCCTCAGGGAAGCGGGCCAAAAACATTCAGTACTTC. It yields the protein CSAPSGKRAKNIQYF.

Only one count was recorded for this clonotype. The DNA for the CDR3 is TGTGCCAGCAGTTACTCGACTAGCGGGGGTACGCAGTATTTT. This gives the protein CASSYSTSGGTQYF. This chain links TRBV6-6 with TRBJ2-3, with TRBD2 matching over 12 bases. Germline V lookup: CDR1 MNHNY, CDR2 SVGAGI (reference sequence). The CDR3 has 14 amino acids. V gave up 0 bases and J gave up 8 bases; unmatched junction bases: 0.

V is TRBV7-9 and J is TRBJ2-7; TRBD2 might be the D (6 bases). V was cut by 1 base and J by 3 bases, with 16 bases left in between. CDR1 and CDR2 (germline): SEHNR, FQNEAQ (reference sequence). CDR3 length: 16 amino acids. The CDR3 protein is CASSLDPAGDFYEQYF. The DNA of the CDR3 is TGTGCCAGCAGCTTAGACCCGGCCGGGGACTTCTACGAGCAGTACTTC.

The chain is built from TRBV12-3 or TRBV12-4 and TRBJ1-2; D is undetermined. The CDR3 has 13 amino acids. V shed 5 bases and J shed 2 bases, with 9 bases lying between them. CDR3 bases: TGTGCCAGCAGTCCTCGGACCAACTATGGCTACACCTTC. The encoded protein is CASSPRTNYGYTF.

V is TRBV29-1 and J is TRBJ2-7; 9 bases are shared with TRBD2. This CDR3 is 17 amino acids long. Germline trimming cut 1 base from V and 0 bases from J; bases unmatched to any gene: 10. Germline assignment: CDR1 SQVTM and CDR2 ANQGSEA. CDR3 protein: CSVEGLAGFPSSYEQYF. The CDR3 nucleotides read TGCAGCGTTGAAGGCCTAGCGGGGTTTCCTAGCTCCTACGAGCAGTACTTC.

V gene TRBV9 combines with J gene TRBJ2-1, with 7 bases matching TRBD1. The DNA end is a closer match to TRBJ2-7, so the J assignment may be wrong. The CDR3 sequence is 18 residues long. The germline CDR1 and CDR2 sequences are SGDLS and YYNGEE. The CDR3 protein is CASSVGEMTGSSYNEQYF. In nucleotides, the CDR3 is TGTGCCAGCAGCGTGGGCGAAATGACAGGGAGCTCCTACAATGAGCAGTACTTC.

V is TRBV6-5 and J is TRBJ2-7, with D possibly being TRBD1 (6 bases). V shed 10 bases and J shed 4 bases, with 14 bases lying between them. There are 12 residues in the CDR3. Germline assignment: CDR1 MNHEY and CDR2 SVGAGI. As DNA, the CDR3 is TGTGCCACTTCCCGGGACAAGTACGAGCAGTACTTC. It specifies CATSRDKYEQYF.

This clonotype was found once. DNA of the CDR3: TGCAGCGTTGAAGATCAAGCGGGGACCGGCTACACCTTC. Translation: CSVEDQAGTGYTF. The chain uses TRBV29-1 and TRBJ1-2, with TRBD1 as a possible D gene (5 bases). From germline, CDR1 is SQVTM and CDR2 ANQGSEA. CDR3 length: 13 amino acids. V lost 0 bases and J 8 bases, leaving 13 bases between the germline ends. Together with reference TRBV29-1 and TRBJ1-2, the CDR3 gives the full variable domain: SAVISQKPSRDICQRGTSLTIQCQVDSQVTMMFWYRQQPGQSLTLIATANQGSEATYESGFVIDKFPISRPNLTFSTLTVSNMSPEDSSIYLCSVEDQAGTGYTFGSGTRLTVV.

The chain carries TRBV12-3 or TRBV12-4 and TRBJ2-5; D possibly corresponds to TRBD2 (7 bases). The V gene lost 5 bases and the J gene lost 1 base, with 17 bases spanning the gap. The CDR3 extends over 16 amino acids. CDR3 sequence: CASSAHREGGQETQYF. CDR3 bases: TGTGCCAGCAGTGCTCACAGGGAGGGCGGCCAAGAGACCCAGTACTTC.

The V and J genes are TRBV5-1 and TRBJ2-1; 13 bases match TRBD2. J was trimmed by 8 bases and V by 2 bases; bases with no gene match: 7. Germline-derived CDR1 and CDR2 are SGHRS and YFSETQ. The CDR3 sequence is 16 residues long. The CDR3 protein is CASSLLAGGPLDEQFF. CDR3 sequence (DNA): TGCGCCAGCAGCTTACTAGCGGGAGGGCCCTTGGATGAGCAGTTCTTC.

The rearrangement uses TRBV29-1 and TRBJ2-5; D unresolved. Gene TRBJ2-7 matches the end of the DNA better, so the J call may be wrong. CDR1 and CDR2 (germline): SQVTM, ANQGSEA. The CDR3 is made up of 11 amino acids. The CDR3 DNA reads TGCAGCGTTGGAGATTTCTACGAGCAGTACTTC. As protein: CSVGDFYEQYF.

This clonotype was picked up a small number of times. The rearrangement joins TRBV27 to TRBJ2-5; 8 bases map to TRBD1. This CDR3 has 13 residues. CDR1 MNHEY and CDR2 SMNVEV come from the germline V gene (reference sequence). Trimming took 7 bases from V and 2 from J; bases not matched to a gene: 3. The CDR3 bases are TGTGCCAGCACCGGACAGGGTCAAGAGACCCAGTACTTC. This sequence encodes CASTGQGQETQYF.

This chain links TRBV29-1 with TRBJ2-5; D possibly corresponds to TRBD2 (7 bases). V was trimmed by 4 bases and J by 4 bases, leaving 16 bases between them. The CDR3 loop spans 14 amino acids. Looked up from germline, CDR1 is SQVTM and CDR2 is ANQGSEA. CDR3 coding DNA: TGCAGCGTTGGGGAGGGGGTGGGACGAGAGACCCAGTACTTC. Its translation is CSVGEGVGRETQYF.

V gene TRBV20-1 combines with J gene TRBJ2-1, with 7 bases matching TRBD2. V dropped 3 bases and J dropped 3; count of bases not matched to a gene: 2. The CDR3 is 13 amino acids. Germline lookup yields CDR1 DFQATT and CDR2 SNEGSKA (reference sequence). This CDR3 is CSARSGNYNEQFF. CDR3 sequence (DNA): TGCAGTGCTAGGAGCGGGAACTACAATGAGCAGTTCTTC.

This clonotype was recorded a few times. The V and J genes are TRBV20-1 and TRBJ1-2, with TRBD1 matching 10 bases. Germline trimming cut 5 bases from V and 4 bases from J; bases unmatched to any gene: 7. Germline assignment: CDR1 DFQATT and CDR2 SNEGSKA (reference sequence). The CDR3 length is 14 residues. The CDR3 reads CSAVTGGAGYGYTF. DNA of the CDR3: TGCAGTGCTGTGACAGGGGGCGCCGGCTATGGCTACACCTTC.

The chain joins TRBV20-1 to TRBJ2-1, with D perhaps matching TRBD1 (5 bases). CDR1 and CDR2 (germline): DFQATT, SNEGSKA (reference sequence). CDR3 length equals 14 residues. The V end was cut by 4 bases, the J end by 7 bases, with 17 bases between. Here the CDR3 reads CSANYPGLSNEQFF. CDR3 sequence (DNA): TGCAGTGCTAACTACCCAGGGTTATCAAATGAGCAGTTCTTC.

The V and J genes are TRBV2 and TRBJ2-1; D possibly uses TRBD1 or TRBD2 (5 bases each). From germline, CDR1 is SNHLY and CDR2 FYNNEI. V lost 1 base and J lost 6, with 19 bases in between. CDR3 length equals 17 residues. The CDR3 spells CASSEVGPSLPGNEQFF. In DNA, the CDR3 is TGTGCCAGCAGTGAAGTGGGACCGTCTTTGCCAGGCAATGAGCAGTTCTTC.

This sequence joins TRBV10-3 and TRBJ2-7; maybe TRBD2 (5 bases). Germline V gene data show CDR1 as ENHRY and CDR2 as SYGVKD. The ends were cut back, 3 bases at V and 7 bases at J, with 13 bases in the middle. CDR3 length equals 13 residues. CDR3 region: CAISDRGSLEQYF. The CDR3 nucleotides are TGTGCCATCAGTGATCGGGGATCGCTGGAGCAGTACTTC.

This clonotype came up a few times. The rearrangement uses TRBV29-1 and TRBJ2-5; D remains unclear. This CDR3 comprises 13 residues. The germline V and J ends were trimmed by 4 bases and 2 bases, with 11 bases remaining between them. Germline CDR1 SQVTM, CDR2 ANQGSEA. CDR3 amino acids: CSVAGSRQETQYF. CDR3 DNA: TGCAGCGTTGCGGGCAGCAGGCAAGAGACCCAGTACTTC.

This clonotype was recorded a few times. V usage is TRBV27 and J usage is TRBJ2-5, with D tentatively TRBD2 (6 bases). The V end lost 11 bases, the J end lost 5 bases, and 12 bases lay between the germline ends. This CDR3 comprises 11 residues. Per the germline V gene, CDR1 is MNHEY and CDR2 is SMNVEV (reference sequence). The DNA of the CDR3 is TGTGCCGCCGGGGGAGAGGAGACCCAGTACTTC. Translated, it gives CAAGGEETQYF.

The CDR3 region is CSASIGQTIRETQYF. CDR3 nucleotides: TGCAGTGCTAGTATAGGGCAGACCATTCGGGAGACCCAGTACTTC. V gene TRBV20-1 combines with J gene TRBJ2-5, with no clear D. V was shortened by 3 bases and J by 5 bases, with 19 bases between the two germline ends. The CDR3 loop spans 15 amino acids. Germline V gene lookup returns CDR1 DFQATT and CDR2 SNEGSKA (reference sequence).

This chain uses TRBV29-1 with TRBJ1-2; 12 bases fit TRBD1. V trimming: 5 bases; J trimming: 6 bases; junction bases outside the gene matches: 10. This CDR3 has 15 residues. Germline CDR1 reads SQVTM; CDR2 reads ANQGSEA. CDR3 DNA: TGCAGCGTTTGGGACAGGGGGCTATCAAGGGATGGCTACACCTTC. Its protein product is CSVWDRGLSRDGYTF.

As for this clonotype: The junction departs from germline at one end; a sequencing error may be responsible. This sequence joins TRBV29-1 and TRBJ2-7; unclear D gene. The germline gives CDR1 SQVTM, CDR2 ANQGSEA. CDR3 size: 11 residues. As DNA, the CDR3 is TGCAGCGTTGGTGCTGTCTACGAGCAGTACTTT. Protein: CSVGAVYEQYF.

The chain links TRBV29-1 to TRBJ2-7; weak D call: TRBD1 (5 bases). The J call may be faulty, since TRBJ2-5 better matches the DNA end. CDR3 length equals 11 residues. CDR1 is SQVTM, CDR2 ANQGSEA, per germline. As DNA, the CDR3 is TGCAGCGTCAGGGTTGGAGAGACCCAGTACTTC. Its protein is CSVRVGETQYF.